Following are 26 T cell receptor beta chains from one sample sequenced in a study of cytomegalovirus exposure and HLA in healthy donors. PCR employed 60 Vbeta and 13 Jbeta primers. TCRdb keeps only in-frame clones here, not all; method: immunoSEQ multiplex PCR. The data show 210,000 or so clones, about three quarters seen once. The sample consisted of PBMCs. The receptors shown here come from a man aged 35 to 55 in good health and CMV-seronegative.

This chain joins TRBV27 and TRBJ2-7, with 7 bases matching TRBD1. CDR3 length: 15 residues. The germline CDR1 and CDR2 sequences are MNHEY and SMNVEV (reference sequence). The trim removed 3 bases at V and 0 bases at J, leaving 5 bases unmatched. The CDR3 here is CASSFGTASSYEQYF. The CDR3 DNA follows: TGTGCCAGCAGTTTCGGGACAGCCAGCTCCTACGAGCAGTACTTC.

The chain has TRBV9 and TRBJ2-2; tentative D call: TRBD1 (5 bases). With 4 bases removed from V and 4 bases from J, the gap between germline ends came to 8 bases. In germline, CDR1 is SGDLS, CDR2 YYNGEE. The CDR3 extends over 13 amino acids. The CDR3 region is CASSLRGTGELFF. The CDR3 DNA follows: TGTGCCAGCAGCCTTAGGGGCACCGGGGAGCTGTTTTTT.

In DNA form, the CDR3 reads TGTGCCAGCAGGGCCGGGGGGGGGAATCAGCCCCAGCATTTT. This encodes CASRAGGGNQPQHF. The chain recombines TRBV2 with TRBJ1-5, with D perhaps TRBD1 (5 bases). The germline V gene encodes CDR1 SNHLY and CDR2 FYNNEI. The V end lost 6 bases, the J end lost 4 bases, and 13 bases lay between the germline ends. CDR3 size: 14 residues.

CDR3 bases: TGTGCCAGTACGTCAGGGCATAACACCGGGGAGCTGTTTTTT. This codes for CASTSGHNTGELFF. V usage is TRBV19 and J usage is TRBJ2-2; tentative D call: TRBD1 (5 bases). The germline V and J ends were trimmed by 7 bases and 2 bases, with 11 bases remaining between them. The CDR3 sequence is 14 residues long. Germline CDR1 and CDR2: LNHDA and SQIVND (reference sequence).

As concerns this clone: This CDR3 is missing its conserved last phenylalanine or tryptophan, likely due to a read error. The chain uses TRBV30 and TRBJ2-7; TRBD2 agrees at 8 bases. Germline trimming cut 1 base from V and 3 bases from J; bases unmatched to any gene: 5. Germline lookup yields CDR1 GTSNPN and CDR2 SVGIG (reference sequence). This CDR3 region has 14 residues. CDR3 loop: CAWSARGGLYEQYL. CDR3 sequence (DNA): TGTGCCTGGAGTGCCCGGGGGGGTCTCTACGAGCAGTACCTC.

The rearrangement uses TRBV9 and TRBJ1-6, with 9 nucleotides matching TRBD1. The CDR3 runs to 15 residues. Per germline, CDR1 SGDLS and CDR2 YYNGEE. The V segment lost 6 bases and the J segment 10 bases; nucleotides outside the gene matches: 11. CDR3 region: CASNPGQGSRSPLHF. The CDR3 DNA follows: TGTGCCAGCAATCCGGGACAGGGCTCTCGGTCACCCCTCCACTTT.

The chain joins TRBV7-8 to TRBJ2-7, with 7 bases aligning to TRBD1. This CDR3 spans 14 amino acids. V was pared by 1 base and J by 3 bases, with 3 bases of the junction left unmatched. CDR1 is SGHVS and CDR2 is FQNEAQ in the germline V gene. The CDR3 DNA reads TGTGCCAGCAGCTTAGAAGGGGGCAACTACGAGCAGTACTTC. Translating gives CASSLEGGNYEQYF.

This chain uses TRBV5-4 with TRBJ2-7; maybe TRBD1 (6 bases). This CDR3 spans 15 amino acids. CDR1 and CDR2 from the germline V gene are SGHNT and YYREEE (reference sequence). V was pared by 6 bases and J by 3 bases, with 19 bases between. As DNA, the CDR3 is TGTGCCAGCACGAGGAAAGGGGACACGATCTACGAGCAGTACTTC. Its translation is CASTRKGDTIYEQYF.

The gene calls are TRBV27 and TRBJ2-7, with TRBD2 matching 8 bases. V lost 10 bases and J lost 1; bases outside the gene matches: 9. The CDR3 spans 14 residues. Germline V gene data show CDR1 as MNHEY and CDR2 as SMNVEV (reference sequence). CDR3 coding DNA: TGTGCCACCGCCCCCAGCGGGAGTTCCTACGAGCAGTACTTC. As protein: CATAPSGSSYEQYF.

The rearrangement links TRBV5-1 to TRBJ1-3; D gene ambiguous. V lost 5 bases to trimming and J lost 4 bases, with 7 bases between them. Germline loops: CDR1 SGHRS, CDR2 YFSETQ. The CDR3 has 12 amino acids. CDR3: CASSSQGNTIYF. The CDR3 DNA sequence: TGCGCCAGCAGTTCTCAGGGAAACACCATATATTTT.

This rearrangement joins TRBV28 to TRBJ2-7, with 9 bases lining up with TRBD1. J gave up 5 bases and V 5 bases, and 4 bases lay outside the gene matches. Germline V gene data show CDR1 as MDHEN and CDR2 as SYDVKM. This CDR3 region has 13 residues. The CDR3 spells CASSRTGANEQYF. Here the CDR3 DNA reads TGTGCCAGCAGTCGGACAGGGGCAAACGAGCAGTACTTC.

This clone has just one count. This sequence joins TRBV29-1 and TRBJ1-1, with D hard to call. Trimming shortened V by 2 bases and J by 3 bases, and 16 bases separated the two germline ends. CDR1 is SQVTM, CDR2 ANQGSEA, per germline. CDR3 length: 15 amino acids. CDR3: CSVERKRSFDTEAFF. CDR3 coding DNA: TGCAGCGTTGAAAGAAAAAGGAGCTTTGACACTGAAGCTTTCTTT.

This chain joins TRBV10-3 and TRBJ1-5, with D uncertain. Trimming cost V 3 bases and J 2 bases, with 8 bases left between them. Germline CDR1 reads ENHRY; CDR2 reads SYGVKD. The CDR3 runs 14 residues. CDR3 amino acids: CAISDSGGNQPQHF. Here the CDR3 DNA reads TGTGCCATCAGTGATTCGGGAGGCAATCAGCCCCAGCATTTT.

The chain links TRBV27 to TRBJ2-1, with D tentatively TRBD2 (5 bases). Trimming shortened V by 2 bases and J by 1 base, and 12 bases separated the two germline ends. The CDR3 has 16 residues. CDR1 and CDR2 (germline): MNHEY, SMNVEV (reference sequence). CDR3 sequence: CASSLTPSNSYNEQFF. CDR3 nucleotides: TGTGCCAGCAGTTTAACTCCTAGCAATTCCTACAATGAGCAGTTCTTC.

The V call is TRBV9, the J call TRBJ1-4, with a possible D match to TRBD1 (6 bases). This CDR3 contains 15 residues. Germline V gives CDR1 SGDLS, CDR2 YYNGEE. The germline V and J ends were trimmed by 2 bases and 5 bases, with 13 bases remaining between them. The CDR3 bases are TGTGCCAGCAGCGTCCGGACAGAACCCAATGAAAAACTGTTTTTT. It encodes CASSVRTEPNEKLFF.

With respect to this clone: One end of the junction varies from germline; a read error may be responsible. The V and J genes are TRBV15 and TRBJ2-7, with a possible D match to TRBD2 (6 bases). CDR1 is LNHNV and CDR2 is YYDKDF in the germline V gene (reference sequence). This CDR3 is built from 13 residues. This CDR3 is CATTAGSSHEQYF. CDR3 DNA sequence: TGTGCCACCACGGCGGGAAGCTCCCACGAGCAGTACTTC.

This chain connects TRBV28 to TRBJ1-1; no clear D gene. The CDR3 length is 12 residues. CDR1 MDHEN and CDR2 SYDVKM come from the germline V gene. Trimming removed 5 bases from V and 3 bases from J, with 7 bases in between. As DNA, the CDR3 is TGTGCCAGCAGTAGAGTATACACTGAAGCTTTCTTT. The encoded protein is CASSRVYTEAFF. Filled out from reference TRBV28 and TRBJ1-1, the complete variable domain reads DVKVTQSSRYLVKRTGEKVFLECVQDMDHENMFWYRQDPGLGLRLIYFSYDVKMKEKGDIPEGYSVSREKKERFSLILESASTNQTSMYLCASSRVYTEAFFGQGTRLTVV.

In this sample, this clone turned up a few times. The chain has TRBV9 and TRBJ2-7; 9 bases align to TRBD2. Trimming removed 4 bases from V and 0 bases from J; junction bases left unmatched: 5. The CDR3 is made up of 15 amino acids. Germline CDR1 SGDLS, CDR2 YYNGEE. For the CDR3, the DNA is TGTGCCAGCAGCATGCTAGCGGGACCCTCCTACGAGCAGTACTTC. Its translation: CASSMLAGPSYEQYF.

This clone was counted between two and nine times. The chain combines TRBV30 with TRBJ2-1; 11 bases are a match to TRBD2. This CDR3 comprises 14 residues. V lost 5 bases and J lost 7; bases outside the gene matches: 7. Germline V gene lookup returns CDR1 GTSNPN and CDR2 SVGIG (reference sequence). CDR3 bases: TGTGCCTGGGTTAGGAGACTAGCGGGGAATGAGCAGTTCTTC. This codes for CAWVRRLAGNEQFF.

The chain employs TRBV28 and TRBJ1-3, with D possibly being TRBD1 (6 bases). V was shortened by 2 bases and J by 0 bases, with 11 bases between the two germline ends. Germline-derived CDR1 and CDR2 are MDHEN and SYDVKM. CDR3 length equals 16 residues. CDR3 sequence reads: CASSLVGANSGNTIYF. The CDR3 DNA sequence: TGTGCCAGCAGTTTAGTGGGGGCCAACTCTGGAAACACCATATATTTT.

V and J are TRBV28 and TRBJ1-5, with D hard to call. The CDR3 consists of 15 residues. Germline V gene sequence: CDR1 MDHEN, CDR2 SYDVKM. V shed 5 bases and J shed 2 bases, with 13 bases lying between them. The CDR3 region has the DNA TGTGCCAGCAGTCTCGGTAGGAGAGGCAATCAGCCCCAGCATTTT. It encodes CASSLGRRGNQPQHF. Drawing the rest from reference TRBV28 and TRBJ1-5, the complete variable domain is DVKVTQSSRYLVKRTGEKVFLECVQDMDHENMFWYRQDPGLGLRLIYFSYDVKMKEKGDIPEGYSVSREKKERFSLILESASTNQTSMYLCASSLGRRGNQPQHFGDGTRLSIL.

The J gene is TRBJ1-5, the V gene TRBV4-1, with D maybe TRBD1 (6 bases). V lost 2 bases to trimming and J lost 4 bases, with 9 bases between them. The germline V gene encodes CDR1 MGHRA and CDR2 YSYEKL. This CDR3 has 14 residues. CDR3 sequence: CASSQNRANQPQHF. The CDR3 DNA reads TGCGCCAGCAGCCAAAACAGGGCTAATCAGCCCCAGCATTTT.

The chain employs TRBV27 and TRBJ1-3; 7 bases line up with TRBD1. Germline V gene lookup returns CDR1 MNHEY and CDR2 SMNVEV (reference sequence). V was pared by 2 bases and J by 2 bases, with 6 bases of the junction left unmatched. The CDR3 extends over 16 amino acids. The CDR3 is CASSLTTGYPGNTIYF. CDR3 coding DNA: TGTGCCAGCAGTTTAACGACAGGGTATCCTGGAAACACCATATATTTT.

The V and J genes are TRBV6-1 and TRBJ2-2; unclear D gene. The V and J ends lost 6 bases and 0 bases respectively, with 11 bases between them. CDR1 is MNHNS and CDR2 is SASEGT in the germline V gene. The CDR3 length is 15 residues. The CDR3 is CASSRTRANTGELFF. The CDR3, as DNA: TGTGCCAGCAGCCGAACCCGGGCGAACACCGGGGAGCTGTTTTTT.

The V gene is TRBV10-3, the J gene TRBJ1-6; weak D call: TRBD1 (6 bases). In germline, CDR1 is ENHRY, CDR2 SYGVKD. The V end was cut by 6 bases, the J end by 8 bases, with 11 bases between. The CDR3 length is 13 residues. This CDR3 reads CAISGTSDSPLHF. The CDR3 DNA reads TGTGCCATCAGCGGGACATCAGATTCACCCCTCCACTTT.

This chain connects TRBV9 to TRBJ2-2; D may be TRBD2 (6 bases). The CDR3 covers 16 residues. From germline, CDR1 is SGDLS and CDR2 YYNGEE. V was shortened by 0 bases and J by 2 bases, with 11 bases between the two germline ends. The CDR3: CASSVATSSNTGELFF. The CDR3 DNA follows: TGTGCCAGCAGCGTAGCCACTAGCTCTAACACCGGGGAGCTGTTTTTT. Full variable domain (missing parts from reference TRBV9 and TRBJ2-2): DSGVTQTPKHLITATGQRVTLRCSPRSGDLSVYWYQQSLDQGLQFLIQYYNGEERAKGNILERFSAQQFPDLHSELNLSSLELGDSALYFCASSVATSSNTGELFFGEGSRLTVL.